These 3 T cell receptor beta chains originate from one sample sequenced in a study of post-analysis software for immune sequencing data (dated by TCRdb to between 2015 and 2016). What the study reported, not specific to this receptor: Patients showed significantly higher frequencies than controls for roughly 5 TRBV segments, among them TRBV5-6, TRBV5-1 and TRBV20-1.

Libraries were built with PCR. Sequencer: Illumina HiSeq 2500. Unique molecular identifiers were incorporated into TCR beta cDNA libraries to reduce PCR and sequencing biases. The public reads were reprocessed in TCRdb via fastp at Q25 and MiXCR, keeping in-frame beta chains. Rows are unified per CDR3 protein, each entry keeping the most common DNA and genes. A total of about 460,000 distinct CDR3 sequences appear in this sample, around 40% of them only once. In total, the top ten clones hold roughly 12% of the sample. The antigens for these receptors are not known. Sequenced input: blood. Receptor source: a girl under 18 with multiple sclerosis.

The chain uses TRBV4-3 and TRBJ1-2, with 8 bases fitting TRBD1. CDR1 is LGHNA, CDR2 YSLEER, per germline. The CDR3 consists of 15 residues. V trimming: 0 bases; J trimming: 13 bases; junction bases outside the gene matches: 13. As DNA, the CDR3 is TGCGCCAGCAGCCAAGAATTGTCTCGACAGGGGTGGCGCACCTTC. Its protein is CASSQELSRQGWRTF.

This CDR3 reads CASTIGMPETQYF. DNA of the CDR3: TGTGCCAGCACCATTGGGATGCCAGAGACCCAGTACTTC. The chain recombines TRBV12-3 or TRBV12-4 with TRBJ2-5; D gene uncertain. The CDR3 sequence is 13 residues long. The V end was cut by 7 bases, the J end by 4 bases, with 13 bases between.

V usage is TRBV6-1 and J usage is TRBJ1-5, with D unclear. Trimming removed 2 bases at V and 4 bases at J, with 6 bases between. This CDR3 comprises 13 residues. Per germline, CDR1 MNHNS and CDR2 SASEGT. This CDR3 is CASSEIGNQPQHF. CDR3 in DNA: TGTGCCAGCAGTGAAATTGGAAATCAGCCCCAGCATTTT.